This entry lists 30 T cell receptor beta chains sequenced from one sample in a study of blood T cell repertoires in COVID-19. TCRdb's copy holds only in-frame clones and misses some; the assay was immunoSEQ multiplex PCR. The repertoire holds around 470,000 clones, with around 91% as singletons. Sample: PBMCs or T cells enriched from blood (not recorded which). These receptors all come from a man between 18 and 29 years old who had recovered from COVID-19.

This clone was detected ten times or more. Different DNA sequences within this sample yield the same CDR3. The J gene is TRBJ2-5, the V gene TRBV28, with TRBD2 matching over 7 bases. CDR3 length equals 14 residues. V lost 6 bases to trimming and J lost 4 bases; unmatched junction nucleotides: 8. Germline V gene lookup returns CDR1 MDHEN and CDR2 SYDVKM. Here the CDR3 reads CASSSGRARETQYF. The CDR3 coding sequence is TGTGCCAGCAGCTCAGGGAGGGCCAGAGAGACCCAGTACTTC.

The V call is TRBV15, the J call TRBJ1-1; D gene unclear. The length of the CDR3 is 14 residues. V was pared by 3 bases and J by 2 bases, with 10 bases between. Germline loops: CDR1 LNHNV, CDR2 YYDKDF (reference sequence). The CDR3 DNA follows: TGTGCCACCAGCAGCCGTACCCTAAACACTGAAGCTTTCTTT. Translation gives CATSSRTLNTEAFF.

The rearrangement uses TRBV18 and TRBJ1-6; D is undetermined. The CDR3 sequence is 14 residues long. Trimming removed 3 bases at V and 4 bases at J, with 7 bases between. From germline, CDR1 is KGHSH and CDR2 LQKENI. The CDR3 loop reads CASSPNGYNSPLHF. CDR3 DNA sequence: TGTGCCAGCTCACCCAACGGTTATAATTCACCCCTCCACTTT.

This clone was picked up one time. This sample includes further DNA sequences coding for the same CDR3. The chain combines TRBV29-1 with TRBJ1-5; D unresolved. The CDR3 totals 13 residues. Per the germline V gene, CDR1 is SQVTM and CDR2 is ANQGSEA. V was cut by 4 bases and J by 0 bases, with 7 bases left in between. CDR3 nucleotide sequence: TGCAGCGTTGCCGGGAGTAGCAATCAGCCCCAGCATTTT. Its translation is CSVAGSSNQPQHF. The whole variable domain, remainder taken from reference TRBV29-1 and TRBJ1-5, is SAVISQKPSRDICQRGTSLTIQCQVDSQVTMMFWYRQQPGQSLTLIATANQGSEATYESGFVIDKFPISRPNLTFSTLTVSNMSPEDSSIYLCSVAGSSNQPQHFGDGTRLSIL.

The table lists this clone with a count of one. This rearrangement joins TRBV7-3 to TRBJ1-6; 7 bases map to TRBD1. The CDR3 sequence is 13 residues long. CDR1 is SGHTA, CDR2 FQGTGA, per germline. Unmatched junction bases numbered 6, after V lost 3 bases and J lost 13 bases. The CDR3 bases are TGTGCCAGCAGCTTCGGGACAGTCGATCCCCTCCACTTT. The encoded protein is CASSFGTVDPLHF. The full variable domain, rest sourced from reference TRBV7-3 and TRBJ1-6, is GAGVSQTPSNKVTEKGKYVELRCDPISGHTALYWYRQSLGQGPEFLIYFQGTGAADDSGLPNDRFFAVRPEGSVSTLKIQRTERGDSAVYLCASSFGTVDPLHFGNGTRLTVT.

This clone was seen a few times. The gene calls are TRBV10-3 and TRBJ2-7; 8 nucleotides match TRBD2. This CDR3 has 14 residues. Per germline, CDR1 ENHRY and CDR2 SYGVKD. Trimming cost V 8 bases and J 4 bases; bases outside gene matches: 10. The CDR3 protein is CAIGPGLDYYEQYF. CDR3 sequence (DNA): TGTGCCATCGGGCCGGGACTAGACTATTACGAGCAGTACTTC.

The chain recombines TRBV12-3 or TRBV12-4 with TRBJ1-3, with 8 bases that match TRBD1. The CDR3 consists of 12 residues. Unmatched junction bases numbered 4, after V lost 6 bases and J lost 9 bases. The CDR3 nucleotides read TGTGCCAGCAGCTTACAGGGGGTCACCATATATTTT. It encodes CASSLQGVTIYF.

This clone was seen only once. The V and J genes are TRBV29-1 and TRBJ1-4; D unresolved. The CDR3 loop spans 12 amino acids. Germline V CDR1 and CDR2: SQVTM, ANQGSEA. V lost 8 bases to trimming and J lost 4 bases, with 11 bases between them. CDR3 in amino acids: CSIMPDNEKLFF. Written as DNA, the CDR3 is TGCAGCATTATGCCAGATAATGAAAAACTGTTTTTT.

The chain has TRBV3-1 (or the pseudogene TRBV3-2) and TRBJ2-2; tentative D call: TRBD1 (5 bases). Germline-derived CDR1 and CDR2 are LGHDT and YNNKEL (reference sequence). CDR3 length: 14 amino acids. V was shortened by 6 bases and J by 6 bases, with 14 bases between the two germline ends. The chain's CDR3 is CASSPEVRAGELFF. DNA for the CDR3: TGTGCCAGCAGTCCCGAAGTCAGGGCCGGGGAGCTGTTTTTT.

V gene TRBV12-5 combines with J gene TRBJ2-1, with 14 bases that match TRBD2. V dropped 5 bases and J dropped 8; count of bases not matched to a gene: 5. The CDR3 consists of 15 residues. Per the germline V gene, CDR1 is LGHNT and CDR2 is FRNRAP. The CDR3 is CASGLGTSGGDEQFF. The CDR3 DNA reads TGTGCTAGTGGTCTCGGGACTAGCGGGGGCGATGAGCAGTTCTTC.

This clone was seen once. The rearrangement uses TRBV5-4 and TRBJ1-1, with 8 bases that match TRBD1. The germline gives CDR1 SGHNT, CDR2 YYREEE (reference sequence). The CDR3 spans 14 residues. Trimming cost V 3 bases and J 10 bases; bases outside gene matches: 11. The CDR3 sequence is CASSSGQAHEAAFF. CDR3 DNA sequence: TGTGCCAGCAGCTCGGGACAGGCTCACGAGGCAGCTTTCTTT.

The V gene is TRBV11-3, the J gene TRBJ1-4, with D possibly being TRBD1 (6 bases). The CDR3 has 15 amino acids. V was clipped by 1 base and J by 8 bases, with 14 bases between them. Germline V CDR1 and CDR2: SGHNT, YENEEA. The CDR3 is CASSLGSRGDEKLFF. DNA of the CDR3: TGTGCCAGCAGCTTAGGATCCAGGGGAGACGAAAAACTGTTTTTT.

The J gene is TRBJ2-1, the V gene TRBV14; 12 bases fit TRBD2. The CDR3 is 17 residues long. Trimming took 0 bases from V and 12 from J; bases not matched to a gene: 12. CDR1 and CDR2 from the germline V gene are SGHDN and FVKESK. The CDR3: CASSQEPRLAGDKVQFF. In DNA, the CDR3 is TGTGCCAGCAGCCAAGAACCTAGACTAGCGGGAGATAAGGTGCAGTTCTTC. The full variable domain, completed using reference TRBV14 and TRBJ2-1, is EAGVTQFPSHSVIEKGQTVTLRCDPISGHDNLYWYRRVMGKEIKFLLHFVKESKQDESGMPNNRFLAERTGGTYSTLKVQPAELEDSGVYFCASSQEPRLAGDKVQFFGPGTRLTVL.

This chain connects TRBV19 to TRBJ2-3, with 10 bases fitting TRBD2. In germline, CDR1 is LNHDA, CDR2 SQIVND (reference sequence). Unmatched junction bases numbered 2, after V lost 7 bases and J lost 1 base. The CDR3 is 14 amino acids. This chain's CDR3 is CASKGTSGTDTQYF. CDR3 coding DNA: TGTGCCAGTAAAGGGACTAGCGGCACAGATACGCAGTATTTT.

This clone turned up a few times. The V call is TRBV6-5, the J call TRBJ1-3; perhaps TRBD1 as D (6 bases). The germline V and J ends were trimmed by 5 bases and 1 base, with 12 bases remaining between them. Germline V gives CDR1 MNHEY, CDR2 SVGAGI. The CDR3 extends over 15 amino acids. The CDR3 is CASSRTETSGNTIYF. The CDR3 DNA follows: TGTGCCAGCAGTAGGACAGAGACATCTGGAAACACCATATATTTT.

This chain connects TRBV12-3 or TRBV12-4 to TRBJ1-1; 10 nucleotides agree with TRBD1. The CDR3 is 13 amino acids. The junction had 1 base not matched to a gene; V was cut back by 4 bases and J by 5 bases. DNA of the CDR3: TGTGCCAGCAGTTGGACAGGGGGTACTGAAGCTTTCTTT. This codes for CASSWTGGTEAFF.

This rearrangement joins TRBV12-3 or TRBV12-4 to TRBJ1-2, with 10 bases fitting TRBD1. V was pared by 7 bases and J by 8 bases, with 4 bases of the junction left unmatched. The CDR3 spans 12 residues. CDR3 DNA: TGTGCCAGCAACCGACAGGGGGCCGGCTACACCTTC. As protein: CASNRQGAGYTF.

This clone was recorded once. The chain couples TRBV5-1 to TRBJ1-1; 9 positions agree with TRBD1. Germline-derived CDR1 and CDR2 are SGHRS and YFSETQ. The CDR3 length is 14 residues. V shed 4 bases and J 4 bases; nucleotides not matched to a gene: 5. CDR3 residues: CASSPETGGTEAFF. The CDR3 DNA reads TGCGCCAGCAGCCCCGAGACAGGGGGCACTGAAGCTTTCTTT.

This rearrangement joins TRBV29-1 to TRBJ1-1; no clear D. The V end was cut by 2 bases, the J end by 1 base, with 8 bases between. CDR1 and CDR2 from the germline V gene are SQVTM and ANQGSEA. The CDR3 covers 13 residues. The CDR3 here is CSVELTRNTEAFF. CDR3 coding DNA: TGCAGCGTTGAATTGACAAGGAACACTGAAGCTTTCTTT. Full variable domain (outside the CDR3, taken from reference TRBV29-1 and TRBJ1-1): SAVISQKPSRDICQRGTSLTIQCQVDSQVTMMFWYRQQPGQSLTLIATANQGSEATYESGFVIDKFPISRPNLTFSTLTVSNMSPEDSSIYLCSVELTRNTEAFFGQGTRLTVV.

The rearrangement links TRBV27 to TRBJ1-2; 8 bases map to TRBD1. Losses at the gene ends were 4 bases for V and 4 bases for J; bases not matched to a gene: 8. The germline V gene encodes CDR1 MNHEY and CDR2 SMNVEV (reference sequence). The CDR3 totals 15 residues. For the CDR3, the DNA is TGTGCCAGCAGTTCCCCAGGACAGGGCTTCTATGGCTACACCTTC. It yields the protein CASSSPGQGFYGYTF.

This rearrangement joins TRBV11-3 to TRBJ2-2; 11 nucleotides align to TRBD1. The CDR3 extends over 15 amino acids. With V trimmed by 5 bases and J by 3 bases, 2 bases remained unmatched. Germline assignment: CDR1 SGHNT and CDR2 YENEEA. The CDR3 DNA follows: TGTGCCAGCAGCCCGGGACAGGGGGACACCGGGGAGCTGTTTTTT. It codes for CASSPGQGDTGELFF.

This clone came up a few times. The chain uses TRBV18 and TRBJ1-1; tentatively, D is TRBD1 (5 bases). This CDR3 spans 15 amino acids. Germline V gene data show CDR1 as KGHSH and CDR2 as LQKENI. The ends were cut back, 2 bases at V and 1 base at J, with 11 bases in the middle. CDR3 sequence reads: CASSPSNRPNTEAFF. CDR3 nucleotide sequence: TGTGCCAGCTCACCATCTAACAGGCCGAACACTGAAGCTTTCTTT. Complete variable domain (other parts from reference TRBV18 and TRBJ1-1): NAGVMQNPRHLVRRRGQEARLRCSPMKGHSHVYWYRQLPEEGLKFMVYLQKENIIDESGMPKERFSAEFPKEGPSILRIQQVVRGDSAAYFCASSPSNRPNTEAFFGQGTRLTVV.

V and J are TRBV4-1 and TRBJ1-2; 10 nucleotides align to TRBD1. Germline lookup yields CDR1 MGHRA and CDR2 YSYEKL. CDR3 size: 15 residues. V shed 2 bases and J 4 bases; nucleotides not matched to a gene: 4. The CDR3 sequence is CASSQPTGGSYGYTF. CDR3 nucleotide sequence: TGCGCCAGCAGCCAACCGACAGGGGGCAGCTATGGCTACACCTTC.

The CDR3 sequence: CSVDGTHGYTF. The CDR3, as DNA: TGCAGCGTTGACGGGACTCATGGCTACACCTTC. The V gene is TRBV29-1, the J gene TRBJ1-2, with D maybe TRBD1 (5 bases). The length of the CDR3 is 11 residues. Germline V gene data show CDR1 as SQVTM and CDR2 as ANQGSEA. V was clipped by 3 bases and J by 6 bases, with 8 bases between them.

V gene TRBV7-9 combines with J gene TRBJ1-2; a weak D match, TRBD1 (5 bases). The germline V gene encodes CDR1 SEHNR and CDR2 FQNEAQ (reference sequence). V was trimmed by 5 bases and J by 3 bases, leaving 10 bases between them. This CDR3 contains 13 residues. CDR3 region: CASSPGGDYGYTF. The CDR3 DNA sequence: TGTGCCAGCAGCCCCGGGGGGGACTATGGCTACACCTTC.

The V call is TRBV10-1, the J call TRBJ1-3; 10 positions match TRBD1. Germline CDR1 and CDR2: WNHNN and SYGVQD (reference sequence). V shed 4 bases, J shed 0 bases, and the junction held 18 bases outside the gene matches. This CDR3 comprises 21 residues. This chain's CDR3 is CASSVSLWGTGALRSGNTIYF. DNA for the CDR3: TGCGCCAGCAGTGTAAGTTTGTGGGGGACAGGGGCCCTCCGCTCTGGAAACACCATATATTTT.

This chain links TRBV7-6 with TRBJ2-1; D may be TRBD1 (6 bases). The CDR3 consists of 16 residues. CDR1 is SGHVS and CDR2 is FNYEAQ in the germline V gene. V lost 3 bases to trimming and J lost 10 bases, with 22 bases between them. CDR3 nucleotide sequence: TGTGCCAGCAGCTTTTTCTCAACAGGAGACCAGGGGGAGCAGTTCTTC. Translation: CASSFFSTGDQGEQFF.

V gene TRBV29-1 combines with J gene TRBJ1-2; the match to TRBD1 covers 7 bases. V lost 5 bases and J lost 6; bases outside the gene matches: 12. Per the germline V gene, CDR1 is SQVTM and CDR2 is ANQGSEA. The CDR3 loop spans 14 amino acids. The CDR3 DNA follows: TGCAGCGTTTCTCCGGCTGGGACAGAGAATGGCTACACCTTC. Translation: CSVSPAGTENGYTF.

This chain uses TRBV28 with TRBJ2-7; 12 bases line up with TRBD2. The V segment lost 2 bases and the J segment 2 bases; nucleotides outside the gene matches: 10. Germline V lookup: CDR1 MDHEN, CDR2 SYDVKM. The CDR3 sequence is 18 residues long. Written as DNA, the CDR3 is TGTGCCAGCAGTTTAATCCCGGGGACTAGCGGGTCTCCCTACGAGCAGTACTTC. Protein: CASSLIPGTSGSPYEQYF.

The chain has TRBV2 and TRBJ2-2; 14 nucleotides line up with TRBD2. The ends lost 3 bases at V and 5 bases at J; junction bases unmatched: 2. Germline V gene lookup returns CDR1 SNHLY and CDR2 FYNNEI. The CDR3 loop spans 16 amino acids. This chain's CDR3 is CASSEGLAGVTGELFF. The CDR3 DNA sequence: TGTGCCAGCAGTGAGGGACTAGCGGGAGTGACCGGGGAGCTGTTTTTT.